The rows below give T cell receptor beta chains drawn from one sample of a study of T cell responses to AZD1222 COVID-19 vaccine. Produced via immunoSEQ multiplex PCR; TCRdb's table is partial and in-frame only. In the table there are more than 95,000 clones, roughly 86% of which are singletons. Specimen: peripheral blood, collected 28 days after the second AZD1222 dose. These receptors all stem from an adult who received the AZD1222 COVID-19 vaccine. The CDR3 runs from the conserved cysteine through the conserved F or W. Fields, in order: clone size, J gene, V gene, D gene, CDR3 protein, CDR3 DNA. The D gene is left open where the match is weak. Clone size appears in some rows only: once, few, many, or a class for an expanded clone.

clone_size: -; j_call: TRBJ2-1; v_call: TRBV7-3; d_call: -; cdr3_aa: CASSQELGDEQFF; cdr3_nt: TGTGCCAGCAGCCAGGAATTAGGGGATGAGCAGTTCTTC
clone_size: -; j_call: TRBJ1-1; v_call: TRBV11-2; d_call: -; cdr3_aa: CASSLVIRGNTEAFF; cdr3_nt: TGTGCCAGCAGCTTAGTTATCAGGGGGAACACTGAAGCTTTCTTT
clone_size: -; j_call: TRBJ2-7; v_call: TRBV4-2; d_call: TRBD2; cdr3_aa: CASSQDPASGNYEQYF; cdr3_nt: TGTGCCAGCAGCCAAGATCCGGCTAGCGGGAACTACGAGCAGTACTTC
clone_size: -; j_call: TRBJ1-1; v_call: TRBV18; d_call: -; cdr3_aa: CASDPGPENTEAFF; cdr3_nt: TGTGCCAGTGATCCGGGACCCGAGAACACTGAAGCTTTCTTT
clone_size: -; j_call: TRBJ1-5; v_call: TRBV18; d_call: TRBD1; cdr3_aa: CASSVTGVNNQPQHF; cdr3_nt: TGTGCCAGCTCAGTGACAGGGGTGAACAATCAGCCCCAGCATTTT
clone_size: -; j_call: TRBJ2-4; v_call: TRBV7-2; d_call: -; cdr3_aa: CASSPAGTAKNIQYF; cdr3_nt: TGTGCCAGCAGCCCGGCCGGGACGGCTAAAAACATTCAGTACTTC
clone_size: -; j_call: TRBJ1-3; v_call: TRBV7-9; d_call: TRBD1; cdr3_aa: CASMHRGLGNTIYF; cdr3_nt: TGTGCCAGCATGCACAGGGGGCTGGGAAACACCATATATTTT
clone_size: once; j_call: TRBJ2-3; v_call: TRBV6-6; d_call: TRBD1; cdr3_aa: CASSWTGGADTQYF; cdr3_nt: TGTGCCAGCAGTTGGACAGGGGGCGCAGATACGCAGTATTTT
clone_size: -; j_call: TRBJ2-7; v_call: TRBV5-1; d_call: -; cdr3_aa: CASSLTASPSYEQYF; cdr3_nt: TGCGCCAGCAGCTTGACAGCCTCTCCCTCCTACGAGCAGTACTTC
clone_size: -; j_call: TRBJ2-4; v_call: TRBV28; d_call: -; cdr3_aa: CASSLGSATLAKNIQYF; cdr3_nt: TGTGCCAGCAGTTTAGGTTCTGCCACACTAGCCAAAAACATTCAGTACTTC
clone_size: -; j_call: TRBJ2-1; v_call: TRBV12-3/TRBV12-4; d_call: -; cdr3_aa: CASSPGFYNEQFF; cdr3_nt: TGTGCCAGCAGCCCTGGTTTCTACAATGAGCAGTTCTTC
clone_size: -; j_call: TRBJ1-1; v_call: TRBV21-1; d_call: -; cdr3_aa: CASSGRQGADTEAFF; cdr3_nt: TGTGCCAGCAGCGGACGACAGGGGGCGGACACTGAAGCTTTCTTT
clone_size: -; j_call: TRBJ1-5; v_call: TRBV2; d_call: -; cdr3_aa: CASRLTGNQPQHF; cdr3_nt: TGTGCCAGCAGGTTAACAGGGAATCAGCCCCAGCATTTT
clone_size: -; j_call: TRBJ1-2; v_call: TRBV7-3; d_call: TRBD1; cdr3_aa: CASSSGQGDYTF; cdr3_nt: TGTGCCAGCAGCTCGGGACAGGGCGACTACACCTTC
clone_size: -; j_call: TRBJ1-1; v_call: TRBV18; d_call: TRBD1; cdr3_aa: CASSPQGQHPPGAFF; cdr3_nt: TGTGCCAGCTCACCACAGGGACAGCACCCTCCTGGGGCTTTCTTT
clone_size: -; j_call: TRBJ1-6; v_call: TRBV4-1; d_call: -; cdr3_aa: CASSPGTASSYNSPLHF; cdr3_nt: TGCGCCAGCAGCCCCGGGACGGCGAGCTCCTATAATTCACCCCTCCACTTT